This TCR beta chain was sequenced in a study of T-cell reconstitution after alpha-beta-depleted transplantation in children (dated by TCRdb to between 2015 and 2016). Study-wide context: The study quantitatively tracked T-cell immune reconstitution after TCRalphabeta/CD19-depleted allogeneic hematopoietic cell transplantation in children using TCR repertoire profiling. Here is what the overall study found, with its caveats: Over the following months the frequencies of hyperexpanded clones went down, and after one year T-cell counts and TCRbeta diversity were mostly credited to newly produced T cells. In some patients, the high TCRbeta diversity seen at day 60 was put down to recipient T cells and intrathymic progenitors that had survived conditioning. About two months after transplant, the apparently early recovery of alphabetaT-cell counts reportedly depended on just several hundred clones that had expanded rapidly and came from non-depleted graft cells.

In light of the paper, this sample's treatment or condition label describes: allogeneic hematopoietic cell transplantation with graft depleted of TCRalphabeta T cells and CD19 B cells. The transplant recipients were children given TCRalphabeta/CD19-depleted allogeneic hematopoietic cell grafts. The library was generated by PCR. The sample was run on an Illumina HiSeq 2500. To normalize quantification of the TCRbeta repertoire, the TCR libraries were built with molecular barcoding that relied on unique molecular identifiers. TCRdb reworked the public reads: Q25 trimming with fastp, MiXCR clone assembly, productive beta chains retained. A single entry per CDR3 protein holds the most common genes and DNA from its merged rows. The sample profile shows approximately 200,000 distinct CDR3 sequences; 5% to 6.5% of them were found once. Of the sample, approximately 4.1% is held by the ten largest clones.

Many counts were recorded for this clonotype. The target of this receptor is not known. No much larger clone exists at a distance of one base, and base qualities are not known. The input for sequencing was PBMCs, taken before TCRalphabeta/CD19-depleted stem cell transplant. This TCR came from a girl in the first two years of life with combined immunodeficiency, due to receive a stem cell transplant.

The CDR3 region has the sequence CASTSSRGLDEQFF. The nucleotide sequence reads as follows: TGTGCCAGCACCTCATCCCGGGGTTTGGATGAGCAGTTCTTC. This sequence uses TRBV6-2 or TRBV6-3 and TRBJ2-1; TRBD2 is perhaps the D gene, given 5 matching bases. The CDR3 spans 14 residues, from the cysteine through the phenylalanine. The read is trimmed to its CDR3 DNA, 42 bases read in frame from base 1. Reading the germline V gene gives CDR1 MNHEY and CDR2 SVGEGT. The junction carries 18 bases between V and J, which are trimmed by 7 bases and 8 bases respectively.